These T cell receptor beta chains were read from a single sample in a study of T cell repertoires in cytomegalovirus infection. TCRdb passed the reads through MiXCR, listing each CDR3 protein once. The profile shows more than 200,000 distinct CDR3 sequences, roughly 10% of them singletons. Sequencing input: PBMCs. All receptors derive from a human donor in good health (CMV status not recorded). Some clones in this sample may be carry-over from other donors' samples. CDR3s include the opening cysteine and the closing phenylalanine or tryptophan. The order of the fields is J gene, V gene, CDR3 protein.

j_call: TRBJ1-6; v_call: TRBV7-9; cdr3_aa: CASSLDGYNSPLHF
j_call: TRBJ2-7; v_call: TRBV28; cdr3_aa: CASSFGGLNNRGSYEQYF
j_call: TRBJ1-2; v_call: TRBV7-2; cdr3_aa: CASSLGSRVGYTF
j_call: TRBJ1-1; v_call: TRBV7-3; cdr3_aa: CASSRGPITDTEAFF
j_call: TRBJ2-7; v_call: TRBV28; cdr3_aa: CASSLSGRGRSEQYF
j_call: TRBJ1-1; v_call: TRBV29-1; cdr3_aa: CSAWGDTEAFF
j_call: TRBJ1-1; v_call: TRBV20-1; cdr3_aa: CSAREVVRDTEAFF
j_call: TRBJ1-1; v_call: TRBV7-8; cdr3_aa: CASSRDRRNTEAFF
j_call: TRBJ2-5; v_call: TRBV20-1; cdr3_aa: CSAISGLSQYF
j_call: TRBJ1-6; v_call: TRBV25-1; cdr3_aa: CASSDPRQGQYNSPLHF